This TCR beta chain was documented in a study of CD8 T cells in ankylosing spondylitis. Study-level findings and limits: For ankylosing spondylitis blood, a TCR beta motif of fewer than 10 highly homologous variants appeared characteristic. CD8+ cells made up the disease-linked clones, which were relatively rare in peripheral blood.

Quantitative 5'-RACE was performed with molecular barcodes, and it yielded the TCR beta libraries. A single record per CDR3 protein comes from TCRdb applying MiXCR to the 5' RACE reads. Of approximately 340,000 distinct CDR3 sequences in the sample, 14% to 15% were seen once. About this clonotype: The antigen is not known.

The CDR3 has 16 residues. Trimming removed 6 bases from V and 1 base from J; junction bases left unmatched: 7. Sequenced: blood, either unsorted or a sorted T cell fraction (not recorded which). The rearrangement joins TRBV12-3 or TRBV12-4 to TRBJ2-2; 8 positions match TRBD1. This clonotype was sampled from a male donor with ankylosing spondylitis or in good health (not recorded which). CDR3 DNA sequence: TGTGCCAGCAGAAGGACAGGGAGAGGGAACACCGGGGAGCTGTTTTTT. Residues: CASRRTGRGNTGELFF.